This T cell receptor beta chain was sequenced for a study of regulatory T cells in long-lasting Graves disease. From germline, CDR1 is GTSNPN and CDR2 SVGIG (reference sequence). The CDR3 length is 16 residues. V lost 5 bases to trimming and J lost 10 bases; unmatched junction nucleotides: 17. Arm-PCR with iRepertoire HTBI primers amplified the CDR3 regions for these TCR beta libraries. TCRdb re-called the multiplex PCR reads through MiXCR, storing one row per CDR3 protein. Here the sample spans hundreds of thousands of distinct CDR3 sequences, roughly 15% being singletons. Study observations and caveats: Persistent Graves' disease cases displayed lower TCR diversity than newly diagnosed ones. Gene preferences differed: TRBV28, TRBJ1-2, TRBJ2-5 in persistent cases. A reduction in accuracy may have resulted from the small sample size.

As to this clonotype: What it recognizes is unknown.

As for time point: newly diagnosed GD, antithyroid drugs for less than 3 months. Isolated PBMC RNA provided the starting material for the TCR library. These sequences were also reported in another study, on T cells in Graves' hyperthyroidism and ophthalmopathy. That study reports: Calling Graves' hyperthyroidism stable meant ophthalmopathy did not progress within 18 months.

This chain uses TRBV30 with TRBJ2-2, with TRBD2 matching 9 bases. Sequencing used peripheral blood mononuclear cells (PBMCs), obtained at new diagnosis, from a patient treated with antithyroid drugs. This TCR was recovered from a woman in her 30s with Graves disease. CDR3 sequence reads: CAWETLAGRGAEELFF. CDR3 sequence (DNA): TGTGCCTGGGAAACCCTAGCGGGGAGAGGCGCCGAGGAGCTGTTTTTT. The entire variable domain, with the rest obtained from reference TRBV30 and TRBJ2-2, is as follows: SQTIHQWPATLVQPVGSPLSLECTVEGTSNPNLYWYRQAAGRGLQLLFYSVGIGQISSEVPQNLSASRPQDRQFILSSKKLLLSDSGFYLCAWETLAGRGAEELFFGEGSRLTVL.